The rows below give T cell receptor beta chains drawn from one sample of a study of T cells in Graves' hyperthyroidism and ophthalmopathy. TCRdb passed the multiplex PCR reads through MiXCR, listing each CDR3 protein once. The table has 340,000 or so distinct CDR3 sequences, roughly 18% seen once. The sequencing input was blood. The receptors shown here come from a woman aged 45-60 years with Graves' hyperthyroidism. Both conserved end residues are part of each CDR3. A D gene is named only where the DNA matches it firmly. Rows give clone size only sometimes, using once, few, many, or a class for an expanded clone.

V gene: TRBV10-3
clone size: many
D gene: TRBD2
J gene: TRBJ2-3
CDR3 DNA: TGTGCCATTCAGAGCGGGAGTCCGACAGATACGCAGTATTTT
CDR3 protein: CAIQSGSPTDTQYF

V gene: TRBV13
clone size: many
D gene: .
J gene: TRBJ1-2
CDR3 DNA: TGTGCCACCTCGGAGGTTTGGGGCTACACCTTC
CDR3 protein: CATSEVWGYTF

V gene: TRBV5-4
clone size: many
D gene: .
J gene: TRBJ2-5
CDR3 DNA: TGTGCCAGCAGCTTGGAAGGGGTCGCGGAGACCCAGTACTTC
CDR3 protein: CASSLEGVAETQYF

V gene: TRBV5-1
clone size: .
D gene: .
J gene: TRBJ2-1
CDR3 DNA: TGCGCCAGCAGCTTGGGGGTAGATATCAATGAGCAGTTCTTC
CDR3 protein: CASSLGVDINEQFF

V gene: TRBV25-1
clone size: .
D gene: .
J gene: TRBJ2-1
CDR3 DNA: TGTGCCAGCAGTGAAATATTTATCGGCGGTGAGCAGTTCTTC
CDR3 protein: CASSEIFIGGEQFF

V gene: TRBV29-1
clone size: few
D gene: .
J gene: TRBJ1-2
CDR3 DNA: TGCAGCGTTGAAGTCCGGACAGATCTTAACTATGGCTACACCTTC
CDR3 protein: CSVEVRTDLNYGYTF

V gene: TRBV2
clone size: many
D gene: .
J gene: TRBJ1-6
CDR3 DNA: TGTGCCAGCAACCCGGACAGCCCGGGTAATTCACCCCTCCACTTT
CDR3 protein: CASNPDSPGNSPLHF

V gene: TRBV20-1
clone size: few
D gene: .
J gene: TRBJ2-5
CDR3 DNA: TGCAGTGCCTATGGACGTCTACGGTACCAAGAGACCCAGTACTTC
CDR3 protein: CSAYGRLRYQETQYF

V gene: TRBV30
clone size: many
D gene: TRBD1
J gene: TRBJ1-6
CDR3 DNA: TGTGCCTGGAGTGCGACAGGGTTTAATTCACCCCTCCACTTT
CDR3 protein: CAWSATGFNSPLHF

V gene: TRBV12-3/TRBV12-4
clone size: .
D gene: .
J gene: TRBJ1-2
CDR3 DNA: TGTGCCAGCAGCCATTCTAACTATGGCTGCACCTTC
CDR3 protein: CASSHSNYGCTF

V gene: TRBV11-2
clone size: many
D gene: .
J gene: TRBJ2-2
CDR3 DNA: TGTGCCAGCAGCTTAGATCCTAGCGCCGGGGAGCTGTTTTTT
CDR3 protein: CASSLDPSAGELFF

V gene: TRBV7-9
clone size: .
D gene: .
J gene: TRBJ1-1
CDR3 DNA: TGTGCCAGCAGCTTACAGGGGCAAGAGACTGAAGCTTTCTTT
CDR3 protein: CASSLQGQETEAFF

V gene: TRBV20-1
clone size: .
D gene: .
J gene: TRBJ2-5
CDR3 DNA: TGCAGTGCTAGAGATCCGGGCGAATCACAAGAGACCCAGTACTTC
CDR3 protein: CSARDPGESQETQYF

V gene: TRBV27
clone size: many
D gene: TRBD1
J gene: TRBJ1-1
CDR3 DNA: TGTGCCAGCAGCTTCGACAGGGAGTACACTGAAGCTTTCTTT
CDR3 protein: CASSFDREYTEAFF

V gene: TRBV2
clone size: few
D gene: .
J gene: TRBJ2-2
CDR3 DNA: TGTGCCAGCACAACCGGCCTAGCCGGGGAGCTGTTTTTT
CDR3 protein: CASTTGLAGELFF

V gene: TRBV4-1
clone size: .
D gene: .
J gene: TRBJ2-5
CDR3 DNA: TGCGCCAGCAGCCAAGAGCTCGGGGCAAGAGAGACCCAGTACTTC
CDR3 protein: CASSQELGARETQYF

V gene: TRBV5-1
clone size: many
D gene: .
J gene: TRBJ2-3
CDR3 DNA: TGCGCCAGCAGCTTGCGAGACCCTGGGGGAGATACGCAGTATTTT
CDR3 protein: CASSLRDPGGDTQYF

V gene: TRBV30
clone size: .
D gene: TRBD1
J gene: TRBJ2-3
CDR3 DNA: TGTGCCTGGGCAAGACAGGGGGGCGCAGATACGCAGTATTTT
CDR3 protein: CAWARQGGADTQYF

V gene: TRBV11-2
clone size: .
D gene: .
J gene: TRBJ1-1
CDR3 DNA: TGTGCCAGCAGCTCGATGGGGTCCTTGGCAGCTTTCTTT
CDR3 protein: CASSSMGSLAAFF

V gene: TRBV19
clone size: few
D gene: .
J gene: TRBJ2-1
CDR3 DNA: TGTGCCAGTAGTATAGACGGGACATCCTACAATGAGCAGTTCTTC
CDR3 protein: CASSIDGTSYNEQFF

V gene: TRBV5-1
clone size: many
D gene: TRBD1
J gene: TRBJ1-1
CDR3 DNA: TGCGCCAGCAGCTTTAGGGGACAGGGGGCTATTACTGAAGCTTTCTTT
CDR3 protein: CASSFRGQGAITEAFF

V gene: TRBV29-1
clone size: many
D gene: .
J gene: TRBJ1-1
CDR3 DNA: TGCAGCGGCGTAGGGCAGCCGAACACTGAAGCTTTCTTT
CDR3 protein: CSGVGQPNTEAFF

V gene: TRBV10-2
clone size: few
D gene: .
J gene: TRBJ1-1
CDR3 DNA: TGCGCCAGCAGTGAGTCCGACATGGGGAGGTACACTGAAGCTTTCTTT
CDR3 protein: CASSESDMGRYTEAFF

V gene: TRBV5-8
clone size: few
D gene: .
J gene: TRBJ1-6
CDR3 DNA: TGTGCCAGCAGCTCGGAAGCTATAGCGGCCCTCCACTTT
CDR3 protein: CASSSEAIAALHF

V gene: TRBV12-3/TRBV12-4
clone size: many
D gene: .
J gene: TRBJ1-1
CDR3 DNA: TGTGCCAGCAGTTCAGGGACACTGAACACTGAAGCTTTCTTT
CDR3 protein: CASSSGTLNTEAFF

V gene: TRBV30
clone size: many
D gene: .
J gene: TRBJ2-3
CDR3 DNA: TGTGCCTGCCGACTACTCACAGATACGCAGTATTTT
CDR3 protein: CACRLLTDTQYF

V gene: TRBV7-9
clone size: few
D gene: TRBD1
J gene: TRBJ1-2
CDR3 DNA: TGTGCCAGCAGCTTGGGACAGGGCCTCTATGGCTACACCTTC
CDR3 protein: CASSLGQGLYGYTF

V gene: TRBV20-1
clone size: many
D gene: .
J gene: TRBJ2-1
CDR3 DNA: TGCAGTGCTAGAGATCCCCGGGTCTCCTACAATGAGCAGTTCTTC
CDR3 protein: CSARDPRVSYNEQFF

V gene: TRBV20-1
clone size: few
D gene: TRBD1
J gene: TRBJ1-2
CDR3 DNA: TGCAGTGCTATTGAGTCCGGGACAGGGTATGGCTACACCTTC
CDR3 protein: CSAIESGTGYGYTF

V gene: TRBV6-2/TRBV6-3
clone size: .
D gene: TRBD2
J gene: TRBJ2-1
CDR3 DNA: TGTGCCAGCACCCCCGGGTGGGGGGGCTACAATGAGCAGTTCTTC
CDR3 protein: CASTPGWGGYNEQFF

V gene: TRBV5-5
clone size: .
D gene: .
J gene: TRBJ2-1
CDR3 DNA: TGTGCCAGCAGCTTGTGGCTGTACAATGAGCAGTTCTTC
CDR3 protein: CASSLWLYNEQFF

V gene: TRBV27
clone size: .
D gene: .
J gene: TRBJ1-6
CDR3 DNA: TGTGCCAGCGGCGGGGGCGCCTATTCACCCCTCCACTTT
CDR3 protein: CASGGGAYSPLHF

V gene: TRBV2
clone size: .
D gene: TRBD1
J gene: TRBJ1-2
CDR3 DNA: TGTGCCAGCAGTGCGCTCTTGACAGGGGGCGCCTTTGGCTACACCTTC
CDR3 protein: CASSALLTGGAFGYTF

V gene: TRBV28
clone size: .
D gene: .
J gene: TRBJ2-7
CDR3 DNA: TGTGCCAGCCAGGCAGCATATGACAGGCCAAGCTCCTACGAGCAGTACTTC
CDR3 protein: CASQAAYDRPSSYEQYF

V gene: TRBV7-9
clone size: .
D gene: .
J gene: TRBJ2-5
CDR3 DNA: TGTGCCAGCAGCTTAGTACCCGTTTCGAGGGCGTCCCAGTACTTC
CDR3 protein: CASSLVPVSRASQYF

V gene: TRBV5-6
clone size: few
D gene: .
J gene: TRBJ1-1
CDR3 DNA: TGTGCCAGCAGTTCGCCTGGAGTTACTGAAGCTTTCTTT
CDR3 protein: CASSSPGVTEAFF

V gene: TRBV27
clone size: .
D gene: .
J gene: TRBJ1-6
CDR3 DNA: TGTGCCAGCAGCCCCCCCGGGACCCGAAACAATAATTCACCCCTCCACTTT
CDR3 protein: CASSPPGTRNNNSPLHF

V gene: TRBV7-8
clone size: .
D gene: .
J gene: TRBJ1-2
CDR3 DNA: TGTGCCAGCAGCTTAGCGGGACTGGCTAACTATGGCCACACCTTC
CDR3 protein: CASSLAGLANYGHTF

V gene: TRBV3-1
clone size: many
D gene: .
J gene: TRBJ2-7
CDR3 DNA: TGTGCCAGCAGTGACAGGATCGAGCAGTACTTC
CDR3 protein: CASSDRIEQYF

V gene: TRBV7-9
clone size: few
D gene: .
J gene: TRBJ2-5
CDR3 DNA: TGTGCCAGCAGCCTAGGGGCTGACAAGACCCAGTACTTC
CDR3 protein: CASSLGADKTQYF

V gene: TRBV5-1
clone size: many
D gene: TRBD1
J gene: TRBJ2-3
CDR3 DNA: TGCGCCAGCAGCTCCGGACAGGGGGCAGATACGCAGTATTTT
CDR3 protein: CASSSGQGADTQYF

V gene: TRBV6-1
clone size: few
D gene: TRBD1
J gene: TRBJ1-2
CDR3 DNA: TGTGCCAGCAGAAAGACAGGGGCAGGTAGCTACACCTTC
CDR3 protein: CASRKTGAGSYTF

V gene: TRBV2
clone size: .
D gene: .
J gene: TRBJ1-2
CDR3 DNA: TGTGCCAGCAGACCAAATGAGGGGGGGAATGGCTACACCTTC
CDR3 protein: CASRPNEGGNGYTF

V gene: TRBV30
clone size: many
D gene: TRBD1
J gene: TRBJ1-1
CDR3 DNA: TGTGCCTGGGGGGGACAGGCGAACACTGAAGCTTTCTTT
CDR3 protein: CAWGGQANTEAFF

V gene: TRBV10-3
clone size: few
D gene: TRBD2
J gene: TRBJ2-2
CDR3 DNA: TGTGCCATCAGCGGACTGGGACTAGCGGGAGGCACTACCGGGGAGCTGTTTTTT
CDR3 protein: CAISGLGLAGGTTGELFF

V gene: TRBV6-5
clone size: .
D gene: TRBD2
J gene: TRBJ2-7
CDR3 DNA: TGTGCCAGCAGTTACACAAGGACTAGCGGGAGTGAGCAGTACTTC
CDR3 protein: CASSYTRTSGSEQYF

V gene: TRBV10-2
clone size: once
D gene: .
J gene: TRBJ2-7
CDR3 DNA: TGCGCCAGCAGCGGTGGGGGGAGTTTCGGCGAGCAGTACTTC
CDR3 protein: CASSGGGSFGEQYF

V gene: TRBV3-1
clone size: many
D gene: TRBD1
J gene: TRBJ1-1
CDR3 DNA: TGTGCCAGCAGCCAGGCCGGGACAGGGGTTCGGGCTTTCTTT
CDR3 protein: CASSQAGTGVRAFF

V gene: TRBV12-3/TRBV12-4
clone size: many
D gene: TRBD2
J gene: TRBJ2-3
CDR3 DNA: TGTGCCAGCAGAGTTGGTGGGGGCCGCCTAGCGGGGAGGGATACGCAGTATTTT
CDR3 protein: CASRVGGGRLAGRDTQYF

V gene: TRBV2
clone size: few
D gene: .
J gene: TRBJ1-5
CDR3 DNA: TGTGCCAGCAGGGCCCAACCAAGCACAGATACGCAGCATTTT
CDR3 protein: CASRAQPSTDTQHF

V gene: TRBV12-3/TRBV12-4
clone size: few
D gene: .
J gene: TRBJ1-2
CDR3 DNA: TGTGCCAGCGGGGGTAACTATGGCTACACCTTC
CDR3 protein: CASGGNYGYTF

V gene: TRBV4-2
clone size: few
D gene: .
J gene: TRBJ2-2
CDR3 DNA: TGTGCCAGCAGCTCAGGGGTAGGGAACACCGGGGAGCTGTTTTTT
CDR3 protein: CASSSGVGNTGELFF

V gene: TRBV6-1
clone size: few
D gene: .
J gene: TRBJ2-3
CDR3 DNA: TGTGCCAGCAGTGAGTCGGGGGCTAGCATCACAGATACGCAGTATTTT
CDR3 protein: CASSESGASITDTQYF

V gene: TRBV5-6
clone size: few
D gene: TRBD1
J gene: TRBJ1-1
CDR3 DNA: TGTGCCAGCAGCTTGTATCGGACAGGGGGCGATGGGACTGAAGCTTTCTTT
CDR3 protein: CASSLYRTGGDGTEAFF

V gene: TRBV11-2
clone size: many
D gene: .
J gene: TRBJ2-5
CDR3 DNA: TGTGCCAGCAGCCTCGACTATGCGGAAGAGACCCAGTACTTC
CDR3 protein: CASSLDYAEETQYF

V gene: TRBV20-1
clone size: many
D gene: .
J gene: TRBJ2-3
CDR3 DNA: TGCAGTGCTAGAGATTGGTGGGGGACAAGCACAGATACGCAGTATTTT
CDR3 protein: CSARDWWGTSTDTQYF